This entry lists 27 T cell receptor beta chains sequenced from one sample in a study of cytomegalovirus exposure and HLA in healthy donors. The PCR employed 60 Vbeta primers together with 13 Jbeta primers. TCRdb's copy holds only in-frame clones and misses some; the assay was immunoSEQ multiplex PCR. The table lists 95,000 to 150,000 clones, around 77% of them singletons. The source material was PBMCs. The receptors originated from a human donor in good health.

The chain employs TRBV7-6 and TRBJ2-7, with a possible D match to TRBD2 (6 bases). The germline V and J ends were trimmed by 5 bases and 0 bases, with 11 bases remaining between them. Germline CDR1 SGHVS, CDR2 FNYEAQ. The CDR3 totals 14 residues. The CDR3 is CASSDGTFSYEQYF. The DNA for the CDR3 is TGTGCCAGCAGCGACGGGACTTTCTCCTACGAGCAGTACTTC.

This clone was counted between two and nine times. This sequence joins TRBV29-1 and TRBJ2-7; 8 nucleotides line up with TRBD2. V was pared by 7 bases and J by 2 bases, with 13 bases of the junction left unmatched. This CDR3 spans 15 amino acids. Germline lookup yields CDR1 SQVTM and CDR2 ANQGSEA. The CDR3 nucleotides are TGCAGCGCCCTAAAGGGGACTAGATCTGCCTACGAGCAGTACTTC. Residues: CSALKGTRSAYEQYF.

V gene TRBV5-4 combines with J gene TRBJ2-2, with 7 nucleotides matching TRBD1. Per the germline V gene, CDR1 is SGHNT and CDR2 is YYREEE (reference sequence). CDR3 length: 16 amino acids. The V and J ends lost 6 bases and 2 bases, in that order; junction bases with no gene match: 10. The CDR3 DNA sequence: TGTGCCAGCACCCTAACAGGGGCCATTAACACCGGGGAGCTGTTTTTT. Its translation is CASTLTGAINTGELFF.

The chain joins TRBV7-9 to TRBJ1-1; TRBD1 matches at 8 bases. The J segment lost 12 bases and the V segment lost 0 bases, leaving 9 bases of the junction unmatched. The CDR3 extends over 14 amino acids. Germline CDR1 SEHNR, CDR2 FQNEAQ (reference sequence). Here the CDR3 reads CASSLAATGAGTFF. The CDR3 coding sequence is TGTGCCAGCAGCTTAGCGGCGACAGGGGCTGGGACTTTCTTT.

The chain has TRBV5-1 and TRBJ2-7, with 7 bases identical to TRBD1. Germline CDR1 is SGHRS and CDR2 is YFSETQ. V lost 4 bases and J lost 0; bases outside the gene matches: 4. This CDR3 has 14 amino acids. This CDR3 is CASSQDRISYEQYF. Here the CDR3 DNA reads TGCGCCAGCAGCCAGGACAGGATCTCCTACGAGCAGTACTTC.

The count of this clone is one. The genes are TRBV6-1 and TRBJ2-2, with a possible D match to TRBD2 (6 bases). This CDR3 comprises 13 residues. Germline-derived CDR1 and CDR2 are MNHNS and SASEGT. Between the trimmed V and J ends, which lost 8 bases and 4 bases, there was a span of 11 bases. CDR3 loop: CASERRGTGELFF. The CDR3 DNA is TGTGCCAGCGAGAGGCGGGGCACCGGGGAGCTGTTTTTT.

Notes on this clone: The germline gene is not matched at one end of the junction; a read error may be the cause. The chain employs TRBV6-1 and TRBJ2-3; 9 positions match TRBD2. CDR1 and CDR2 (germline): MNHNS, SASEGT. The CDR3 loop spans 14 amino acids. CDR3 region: CASSPDPTSGAPVF. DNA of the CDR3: TGTGCCAGCAGTCCCGACCCGACTAGCGGAGCCCCCGTTTTT.

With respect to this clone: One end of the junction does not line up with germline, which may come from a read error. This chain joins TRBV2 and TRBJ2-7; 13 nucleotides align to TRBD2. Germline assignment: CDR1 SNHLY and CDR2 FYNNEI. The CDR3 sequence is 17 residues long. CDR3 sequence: CASSDRTSGSLSSEQYF. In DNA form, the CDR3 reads TGTGCCAGCAGTGATAGGACTAGCGGGAGCCTTTCCTCCGAGCAGTACTTC.

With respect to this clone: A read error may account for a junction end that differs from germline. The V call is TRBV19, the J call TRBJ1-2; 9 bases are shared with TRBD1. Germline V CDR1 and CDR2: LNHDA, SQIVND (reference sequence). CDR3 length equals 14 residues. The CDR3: CTSSIGQGSYGYTF. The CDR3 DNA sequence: TGTACCAGTAGTATAGGACAGGGGAGCTATGGCTACACCTTC.

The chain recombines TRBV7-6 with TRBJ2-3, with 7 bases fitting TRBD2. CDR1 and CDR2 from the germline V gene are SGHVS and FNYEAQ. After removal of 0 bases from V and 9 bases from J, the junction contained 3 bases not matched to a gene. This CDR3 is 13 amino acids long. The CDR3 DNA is TGTGCCAGCAGCTTAGCATTGACTAGCACGCAGTATTTT. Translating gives CASSLALTSTQYF.

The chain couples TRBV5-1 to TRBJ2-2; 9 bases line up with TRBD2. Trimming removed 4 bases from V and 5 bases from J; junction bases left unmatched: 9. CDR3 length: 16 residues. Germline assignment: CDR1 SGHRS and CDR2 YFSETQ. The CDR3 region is CASSLSTSGPTGELFF. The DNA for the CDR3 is TGCGCCAGCAGCCTATCGACTAGCGGACCTACCGGGGAGCTGTTTTTT.

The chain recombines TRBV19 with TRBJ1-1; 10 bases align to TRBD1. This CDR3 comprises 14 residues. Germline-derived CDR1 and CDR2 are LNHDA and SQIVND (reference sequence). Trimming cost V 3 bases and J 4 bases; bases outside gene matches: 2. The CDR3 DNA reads TGTGCCAGTAGTATGGACAGGGGGGGCACTGAAGCTTTCTTT. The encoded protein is CASSMDRGGTEAFF.

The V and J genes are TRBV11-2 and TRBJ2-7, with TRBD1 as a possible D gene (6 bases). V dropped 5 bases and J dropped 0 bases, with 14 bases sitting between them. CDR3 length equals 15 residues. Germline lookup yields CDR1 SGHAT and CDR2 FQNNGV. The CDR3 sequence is CASSPPQGLSYEQYF. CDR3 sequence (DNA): TGTGCCAGCAGCCCCCCCCAGGGGCTCTCCTACGAGCAGTACTTC. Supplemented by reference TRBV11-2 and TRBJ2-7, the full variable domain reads EAGVAQSPRYKIIEKRQSVAFWCNPISGHATLYWYQQILGQGPKLLIQFQNNGVVDDSQLPKDRFSAERLKGVDSTLKIQPAKLEDSAVYLCASSPPQGLSYEQYFGPGTRLTVT.

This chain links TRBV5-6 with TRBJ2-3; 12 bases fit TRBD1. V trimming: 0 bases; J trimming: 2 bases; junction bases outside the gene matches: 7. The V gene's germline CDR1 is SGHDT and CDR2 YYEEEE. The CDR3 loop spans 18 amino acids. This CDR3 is CASSLGLRDRGHTDTQYF. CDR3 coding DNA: TGTGCCAGCAGCTTGGGGTTGCGGGACAGGGGGCACACAGATACGCAGTATTTT.

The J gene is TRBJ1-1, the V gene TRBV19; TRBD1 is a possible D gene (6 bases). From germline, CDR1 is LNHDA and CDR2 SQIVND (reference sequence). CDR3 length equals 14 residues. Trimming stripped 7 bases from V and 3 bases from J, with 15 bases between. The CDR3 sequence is CASNLQGWDTEAFF. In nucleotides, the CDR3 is TGTGCCAGTAATCTACAGGGATGGGACACTGAAGCTTTCTTT.

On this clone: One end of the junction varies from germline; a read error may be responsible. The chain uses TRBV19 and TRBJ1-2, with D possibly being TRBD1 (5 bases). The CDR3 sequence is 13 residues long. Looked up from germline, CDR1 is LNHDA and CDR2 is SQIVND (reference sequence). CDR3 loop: CASSSRDLYDYTF. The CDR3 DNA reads TGTGCCAGTAGTTCACGGGACTTGTATGACTACACCTTC.

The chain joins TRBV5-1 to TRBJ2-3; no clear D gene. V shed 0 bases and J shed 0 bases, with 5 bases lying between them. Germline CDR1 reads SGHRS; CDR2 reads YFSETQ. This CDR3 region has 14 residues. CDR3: CASSLGTSTDTQYF. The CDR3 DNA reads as TGCGCCAGCAGCTTGGGCACTAGCACAGATACGCAGTATTTT.

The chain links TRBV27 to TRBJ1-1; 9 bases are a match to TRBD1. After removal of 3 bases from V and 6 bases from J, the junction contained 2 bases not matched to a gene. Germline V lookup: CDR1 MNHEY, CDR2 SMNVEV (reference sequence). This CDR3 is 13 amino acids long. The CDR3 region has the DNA TGTGCCAGCAGTTTGGGGACAGGGTCTGAAGCTTTCTTT. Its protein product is CASSLGTGSEAFF.

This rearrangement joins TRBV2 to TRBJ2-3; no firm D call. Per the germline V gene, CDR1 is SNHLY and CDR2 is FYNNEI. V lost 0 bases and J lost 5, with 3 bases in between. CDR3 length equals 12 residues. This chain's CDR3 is CASSEARDTQYF. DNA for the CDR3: TGTGCCAGCAGTGAAGCGCGAGATACGCAGTATTTT.

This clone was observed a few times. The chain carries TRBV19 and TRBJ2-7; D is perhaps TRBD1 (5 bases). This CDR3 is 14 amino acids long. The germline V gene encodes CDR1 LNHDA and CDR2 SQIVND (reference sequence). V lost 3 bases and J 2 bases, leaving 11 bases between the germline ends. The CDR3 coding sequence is TGTGCCAGTAGTATCCAGGGTACGACCTACGAGCAGTACTTC. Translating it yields CASSIQGTTYEQYF.

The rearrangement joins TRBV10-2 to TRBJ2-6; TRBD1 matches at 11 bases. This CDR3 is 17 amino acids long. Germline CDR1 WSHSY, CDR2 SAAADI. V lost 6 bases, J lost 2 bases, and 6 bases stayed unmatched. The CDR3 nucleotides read TGCGCCAGCAGATTAGGACAGGGGGCGCCTGGGGCCAACGTCCTGACTTTC. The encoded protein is CASRLGQGAPGANVLTF.

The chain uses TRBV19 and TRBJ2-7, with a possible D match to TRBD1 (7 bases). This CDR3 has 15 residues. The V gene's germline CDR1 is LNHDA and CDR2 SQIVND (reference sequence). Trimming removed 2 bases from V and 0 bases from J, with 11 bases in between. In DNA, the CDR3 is TGTGCCAGTAGTATATCGGGGGACAGCTCCTACGAGCAGTACTTC. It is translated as CASSISGDSSYEQYF.

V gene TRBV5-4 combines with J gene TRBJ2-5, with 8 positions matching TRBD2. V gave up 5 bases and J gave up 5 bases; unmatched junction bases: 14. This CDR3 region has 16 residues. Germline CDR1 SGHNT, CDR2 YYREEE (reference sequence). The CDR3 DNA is TGTGCCAGCAGACCGGAGGGGGGACTAGGAGATGAGACCCAGTACTTC. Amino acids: CASRPEGGLGDETQYF.

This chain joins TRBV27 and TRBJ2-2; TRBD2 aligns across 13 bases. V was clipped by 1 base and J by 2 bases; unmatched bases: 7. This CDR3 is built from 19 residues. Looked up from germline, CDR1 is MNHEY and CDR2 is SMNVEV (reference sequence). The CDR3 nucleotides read TGTGCCAGCAGTTTATTCTGGCAGGGACTAGCGGGAAACACCGGGGAGCTGTTTTTT. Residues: CASSLFWQGLAGNTGELFF.

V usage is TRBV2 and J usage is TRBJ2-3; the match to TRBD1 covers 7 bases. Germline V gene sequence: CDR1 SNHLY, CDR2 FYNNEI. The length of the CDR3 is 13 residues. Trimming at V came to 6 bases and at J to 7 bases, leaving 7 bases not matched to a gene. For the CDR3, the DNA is TGTGCCAGCAGCGAGGGGGCCCGGAATACGCAGTATTTT. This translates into CASSEGARNTQYF.

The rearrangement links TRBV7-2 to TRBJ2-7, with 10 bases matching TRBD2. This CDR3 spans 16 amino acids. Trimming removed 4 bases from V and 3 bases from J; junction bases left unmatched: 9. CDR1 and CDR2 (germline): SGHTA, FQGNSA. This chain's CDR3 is CASSSGGLALRYEQYF. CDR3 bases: TGTGCCAGCAGCTCGGGGGGACTAGCGCTTCGCTACGAGCAGTACTTC.

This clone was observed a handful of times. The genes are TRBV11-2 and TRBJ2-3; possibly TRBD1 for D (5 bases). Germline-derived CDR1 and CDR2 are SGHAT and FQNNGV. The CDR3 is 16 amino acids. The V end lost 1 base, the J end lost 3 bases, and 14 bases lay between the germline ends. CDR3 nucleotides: TGTGCCAGCAGCTTAGGTCAGGGTTTTGGGACAGATACGCAGTATTTT. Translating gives CASSLGQGFGTDTQYF. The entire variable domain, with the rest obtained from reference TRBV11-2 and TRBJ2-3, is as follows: EAGVAQSPRYKIIEKRQSVAFWCNPISGHATLYWYQQILGQGPKLLIQFQNNGVVDDSQLPKDRFSAERLKGVDSTLKIQPAKLEDSAVYLCASSLGQGFGTDTQYFGPGTRLTVL.